This T cell receptor (beta chain) was recorded in a study of identical twins. Template switching (which added a universal primer site) was used, and cDNA carried unique molecular identifiers. MiXCR, applied by TCRdb to the 5' RACE reads, yields one record per CDR3 protein. Among around 340,000 distinct CDR3 sequences listed, around an eighth were seen once. The study's findings and limits: Out-of-frame alpha sequences shared by twins were enriched for low generation probability.

Germline-derived CDR1 and CDR2 are DFQATT and SNEGSKA (reference sequence). The CDR3 runs 13 residues. In the case of this clonotype: The antigen is undetermined.

The data were also submitted as part of a second study, on yellow fever vaccine responses in identical twins.

The J gene is TRBJ2-1, the V gene TRBV20-1; D gene ambiguous. The receptor was derived from a woman under 30 in good health. Sample: CD8+ T cells sorted from blood. The chain's CDR3 is CSWAESGYNEQFF. DNA of the CDR3: TGCTCTTGGGCGGAGTCCGGGTACAATGAGCAGTTCTTC.